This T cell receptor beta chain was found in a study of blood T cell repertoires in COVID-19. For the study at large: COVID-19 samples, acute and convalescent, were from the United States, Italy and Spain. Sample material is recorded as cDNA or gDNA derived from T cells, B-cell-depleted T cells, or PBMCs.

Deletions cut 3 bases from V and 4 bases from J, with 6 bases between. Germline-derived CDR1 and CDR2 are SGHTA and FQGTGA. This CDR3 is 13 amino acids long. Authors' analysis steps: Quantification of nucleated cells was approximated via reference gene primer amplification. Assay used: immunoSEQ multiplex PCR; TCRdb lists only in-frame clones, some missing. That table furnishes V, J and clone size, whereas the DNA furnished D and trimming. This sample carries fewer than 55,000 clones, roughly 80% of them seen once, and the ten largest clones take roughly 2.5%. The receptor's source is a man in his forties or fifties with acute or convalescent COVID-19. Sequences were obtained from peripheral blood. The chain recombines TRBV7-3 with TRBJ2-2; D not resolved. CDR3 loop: CASSFASTGELFF. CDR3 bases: TGTGCCAGCAGCTTCGCTAGCACCGGGGAGCTGTTTTTT.